This T cell receptor (beta chain) originates from a study of early T cells in non-severe SARS-CoV-2 infection. Study summary: Sequencing was performed on bulk RNA from unsorted whole blood, leaving chains unpaired.

Study-level findings and limits: Missing private and CD4 specificities, VDJdb matching favored anti-spike CD8 responses.

This clonotype was seen only a few times. The antigen is not known. There are 13 residues in the CDR3. V lost 2 bases and J lost 3, with 7 bases in between. From germline, CDR1 is MNHNS and CDR2 SASEGT. Attachment of unique molecular identifiers was made to individual cDNA molecules. Using its own MiXCR run on the 5' RACE reads, TCRdb lists one record per CDR3 protein. The data hold roughly 110,000 distinct CDR3 sequences, with approximately 10% observed a single time. Specimen: whole blood. V is TRBV6-1 and J is TRBJ1-1, with unresolved D. The receptor's source is an adult who was a healthcare worker with PCR-confirmed SARS-CoV-2 infection or an uninfected control (not recorded which). The DNA for the CDR3 is TGTGCCAGCAGTGAATGGGGAGACACTGAAGCTTTCTTT. It translates to CASSEWGDTEAFF.